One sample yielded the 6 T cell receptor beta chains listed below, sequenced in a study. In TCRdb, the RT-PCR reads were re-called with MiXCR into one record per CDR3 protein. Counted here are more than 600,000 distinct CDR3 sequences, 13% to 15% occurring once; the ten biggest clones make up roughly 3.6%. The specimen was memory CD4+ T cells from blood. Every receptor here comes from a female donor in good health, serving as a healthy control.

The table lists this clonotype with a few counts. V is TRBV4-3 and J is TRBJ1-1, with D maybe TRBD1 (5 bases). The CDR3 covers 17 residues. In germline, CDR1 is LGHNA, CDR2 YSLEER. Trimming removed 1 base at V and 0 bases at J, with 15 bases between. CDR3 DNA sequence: TGCGCCAGCAGCCAAGTTAGGGGCAGACGGATGAACACTGAAGCTTTCTTT. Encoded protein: CASSQVRGRRMNTEAFF.

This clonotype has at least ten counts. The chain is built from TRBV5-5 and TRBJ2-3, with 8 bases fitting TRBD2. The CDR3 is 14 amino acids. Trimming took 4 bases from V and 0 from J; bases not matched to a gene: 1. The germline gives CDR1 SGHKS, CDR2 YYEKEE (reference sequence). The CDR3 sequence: CASSGGRSTDTQYF. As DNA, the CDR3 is TGTGCCAGCAGCGGCGGGAGGAGCACAGATACGCAGTATTTT.

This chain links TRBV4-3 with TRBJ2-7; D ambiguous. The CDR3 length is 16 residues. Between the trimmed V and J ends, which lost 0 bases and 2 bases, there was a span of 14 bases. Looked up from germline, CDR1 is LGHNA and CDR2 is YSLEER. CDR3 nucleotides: TGCGCCAGCAGCCAAGACCCGGAAAGGGCGACCTACGAGCAGTACTTC. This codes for CASSQDPERATYEQYF.

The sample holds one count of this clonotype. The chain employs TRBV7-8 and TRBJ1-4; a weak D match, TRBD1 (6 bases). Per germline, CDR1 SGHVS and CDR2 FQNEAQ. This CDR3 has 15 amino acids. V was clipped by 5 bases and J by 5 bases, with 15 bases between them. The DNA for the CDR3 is TGTGCCAGCAGCGTCAGACAGGACCCCAATGAAAAACTGTTTTTT. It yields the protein CASSVRQDPNEKLFF.

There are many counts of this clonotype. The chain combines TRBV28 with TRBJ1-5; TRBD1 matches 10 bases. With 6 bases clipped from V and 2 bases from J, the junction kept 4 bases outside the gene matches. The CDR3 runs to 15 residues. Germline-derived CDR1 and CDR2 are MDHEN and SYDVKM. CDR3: CASSPGTGGNQPQHF. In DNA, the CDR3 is TGTGCCAGCAGCCCCGGGACAGGGGGCAATCAGCCCCAGCATTTT.

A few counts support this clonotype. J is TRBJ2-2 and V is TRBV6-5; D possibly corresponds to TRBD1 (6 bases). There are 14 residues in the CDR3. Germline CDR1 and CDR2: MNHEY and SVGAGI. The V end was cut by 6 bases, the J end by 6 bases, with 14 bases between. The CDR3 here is CASRHTGSAGELFF. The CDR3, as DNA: TGTGCCAGCAGACACACAGGGTCCGCCGGGGAGCTGTTTTTT.